The following is a T cell receptor (beta chain) sequence with its context. The target antigen is unknown. The sample belongs to a study of OX40 agonist ivuxolimab in advanced cancers. Study at large: Averaging about 60 years in age, with a range of about 23 to 79, the cohort was around 87% male. Of the patients, three showed partial responses, one with hepatocellular carcinoma and two with cutaneous melanoma.

The assay was immunoSEQ multiplex PCR, and TCRdb's table has in-frame clones only and misses some. The sample gives some 46,000 clones, 80% to 90% of which show up once; about 11% is in the top ten. CDR1 is SGDLS and CDR2 is YYNGEE in the germline V gene. This CDR3 contains 14 residues. V was cut by 0 bases and J by 2 bases, with 9 bases left in between. Study-wide results and limits: With doses of 0.1 to 3.0 mg/kg, CD4+ and CD8+ blood T cells had undergone clonal expansion by week 6.

Sequenced here: CD4+ or CD8+ T cells sorted from blood, sampled in a trial of the OX40 agonist ivuxolimab. This chain joins TRBV9 and TRBJ2-7; D is unclear. This sequence was found in an adult with an advanced solid tumor such as melanoma, head and neck, liver or kidney cancer. The CDR3 nucleotides are TGTGCCAGCAGCGTAGGGCAGAGCCCCTACGAGCAGTACTTC. This encodes CASSVGQSPYEQYF.